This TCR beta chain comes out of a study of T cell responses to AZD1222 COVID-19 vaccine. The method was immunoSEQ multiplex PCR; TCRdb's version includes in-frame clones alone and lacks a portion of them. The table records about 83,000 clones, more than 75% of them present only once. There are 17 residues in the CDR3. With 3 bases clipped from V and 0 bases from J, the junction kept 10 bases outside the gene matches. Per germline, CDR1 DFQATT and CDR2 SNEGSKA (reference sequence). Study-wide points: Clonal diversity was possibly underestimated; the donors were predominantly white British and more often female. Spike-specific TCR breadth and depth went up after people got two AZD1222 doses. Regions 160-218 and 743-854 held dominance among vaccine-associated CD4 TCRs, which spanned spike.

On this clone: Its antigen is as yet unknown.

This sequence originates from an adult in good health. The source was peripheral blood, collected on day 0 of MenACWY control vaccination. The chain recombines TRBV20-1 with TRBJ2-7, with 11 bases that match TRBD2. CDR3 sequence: CSASGPRLAGSSYEQYF. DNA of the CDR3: TGCAGTGCTAGTGGCCCCCGACTAGCGGGGAGCTCCTACGAGCAGTACTTC.